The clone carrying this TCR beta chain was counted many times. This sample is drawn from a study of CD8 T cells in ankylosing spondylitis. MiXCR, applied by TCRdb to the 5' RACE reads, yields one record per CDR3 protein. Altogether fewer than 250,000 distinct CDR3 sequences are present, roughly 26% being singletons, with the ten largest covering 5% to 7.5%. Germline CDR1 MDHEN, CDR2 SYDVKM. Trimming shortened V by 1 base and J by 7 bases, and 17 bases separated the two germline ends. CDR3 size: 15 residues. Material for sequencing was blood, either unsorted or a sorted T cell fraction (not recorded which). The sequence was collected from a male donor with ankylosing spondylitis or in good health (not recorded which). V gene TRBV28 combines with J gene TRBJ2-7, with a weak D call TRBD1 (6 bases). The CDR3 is CASSLLDQGLGEQYF. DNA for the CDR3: TGTGCCAGCAGTTTATTAGATCAGGGGCTGGGGGAGCAGTACTTC.